This TCR beta chain derives from a study of blood T cell repertoires in COVID-19. Clones were read by immunoSEQ multiplex PCR, and TCRdb kept only the in-frame ones, dropping some. This sample has around 150,000 clones, with around 82% found just once. The CDR3 covers 15 residues. Trimming cost V 4 bases and J 0 bases, with 13 bases left between them. CDR1 is SGDLS, CDR2 YYNGEE, per germline. The V call is TRBV9, the J call TRBJ1-1; perhaps TRBD1 as D (6 bases). Specimen: peripheral blood. The origin of this receptor is a woman aged 50 to 65 with acute or convalescent COVID-19. The CDR3 here is CASSTRTDMNTEAFF. As DNA, the CDR3 is TGTGCCAGCAGCACCCGGACAGACATGAACACTGAAGCTTTCTTT.